A single sample gave rise to the 20 T cell receptor beta chains below, sequenced in a study of cytomegalovirus exposure and HLA in healthy donors. Both 60 Vbeta primers and 13 Jbeta primers went into the PCR. The protocol was immunoSEQ multiplex PCR, while the TCRdb copy is restricted to in-frame clones and leaves out a portion. The sample yields 250,000 to 350,000 clones, about nine tenths seen once. Sequencing was carried out using PBMCs. These receptors originate from a man between 35 and 55 years old in good health and CMV-seropositive.

The chain recombines TRBV7-8 with TRBJ2-1, with D perhaps matching TRBD2 (5 bases). Germline CDR1 reads SGHVS; CDR2 reads FQNEAQ. V dropped 5 bases and J dropped 6 bases, with 17 bases sitting between them. The CDR3 length is 15 residues. Here the CDR3 reads CASSVVLALSNEQFF. DNA of the CDR3: TGTGCCAGCAGCGTGGTGCTAGCCCTTTCCAATGAGCAGTTCTTC.

The chain uses TRBV7-3 and TRBJ2-4; possible D gene TRBD2, 7 bases. The CDR3 has 15 residues. V was trimmed by 2 bases and J by 5 bases, leaving 13 bases between them. Germline V lookup: CDR1 SGHTA, CDR2 FQGTGA. CDR3 sequence: CASSLSGGPENIQYF. CDR3 DNA sequence: TGTGCCAGCAGCTTATCGGGGGGCCCCGAAAACATTCAGTACTTC.

This clone was seen only once. This rearrangement joins TRBV11-2 to TRBJ2-3; D uncertain. This CDR3 comprises 16 residues. V gave up 5 bases and J gave up 0 bases, with 15 bases separating them. Germline CDR1 SGHAT, CDR2 FQNNGV. CDR3 in DNA: TGTGCCAGCAGCACTACCATCCAGAGAAGCACAGATACGCAGTATTTT. Amino acids: CASSTTIQRSTDTQYF.

The V and J genes are TRBV5-4 and TRBJ2-7; 15 bases line up with TRBD2. This CDR3 has 15 amino acids. Losses at the gene ends were 4 bases for V and 4 bases for J; bases not matched to a gene: 3. The germline V gene encodes CDR1 SGHNT and CDR2 YYREEE (reference sequence). CDR3 nucleotide sequence: TGTGCCAGCAGCCTAGGACTAGCGGGAGGGTACGAGCAGTACTTC. This encodes CASSLGLAGGYEQYF.

This clone was picked up one time. J is TRBJ1-2 and V is TRBV6-5; no firm D call. The CDR3 sequence is 16 residues long. Trimming left V 2 bases short and J 5 bases short, with 18 bases between. The germline V gene encodes CDR1 MNHEY and CDR2 SVGAGI. The CDR3 bases are TGTGCCAGCAGTTACACCCCCGGCAGCGGATATTATGGCTACACCTTC. Translation: CASSYTPGSGYYGYTF.

This rearrangement joins TRBV19 to TRBJ1-2, with a weak D call TRBD1 (5 bases). Looked up from germline, CDR1 is LNHDA and CDR2 is SQIVND (reference sequence). Trimming stripped 3 bases from V and 0 bases from J, with 14 bases between. CDR3 length equals 16 residues. The CDR3 region has the DNA TGTGCCAGTAGTATTAGTTACGGACAAGCTAACTATGGCTACACCTTC. Encoded protein: CASSISYGQANYGYTF. Filled out from reference TRBV19 and TRBJ1-2, the complete variable domain reads DGGITQSPKYLFRKEGQNVTLSCEQNLNHDAMYWYRQDPGQGLRLIYYSQIVNDFQKGDIAEGYSVSREKKESFPLTVTSAQKNPTAFYLCASSISYGQANYGYTFGSGTRLTVV.

The chain has TRBV7-2 and TRBJ2-1; D is unresolved. The germline V and J ends were trimmed by 1 base and 10 bases, with 14 bases remaining between them. Per the germline V gene, CDR1 is SGHTA and CDR2 is FQGNSA. The CDR3 loop spans 14 amino acids. The CDR3 protein is CASSLVGPRREQFF. CDR3 coding DNA: TGTGCCAGCAGCTTAGTGGGCCCCCGTCGGGAGCAGTTCTTC.

V and J are TRBV28 and TRBJ2-2, with a possible D match to TRBD2 (6 bases). The CDR3 length is 16 residues. The V and J ends lost 5 bases and 1 base respectively, with 14 bases between them. Germline lookup yields CDR1 MDHEN and CDR2 SYDVKM. CDR3 DNA sequence: TGTGCCAGCAGTCCCCCAGCGGGCCAGAACACCGGGGAGCTGTTTTTT. Protein sequence: CASSPPAGQNTGELFF.

The chain uses TRBV4-2 and TRBJ2-5, with 11 bases matching TRBD2. V gave up 1 base and J gave up 1 base; unmatched junction bases: 2. The CDR3 spans 16 residues. CDR1 LGHNA and CDR2 YNFKEQ come from the germline V gene. The CDR3: CASSQVGTSGQETQYF. The CDR3 DNA sequence: TGTGCCAGCAGCCAAGTCGGGACTAGCGGCCAAGAGACCCAGTACTTC.

The V and J genes are TRBV28 and TRBJ1-1, with TRBD1 matching over 11 bases. The CDR3 totals 16 residues. The ends lost 5 bases at V and 4 bases at J; junction bases unmatched: 9. Germline CDR1 is MDHEN and CDR2 is SYDVKM. The CDR3, as DNA: TGTGCCAGCAGTAAAATGGACAGGGGGCGCCGCACTGAAGCTTTCTTT. Protein product: CASSKMDRGRRTEAFF.

This rearrangement joins TRBV5-1 to TRBJ2-7, with D perhaps matching TRBD2 (5 bases). Trimming took off 5 bases at V and 0 bases at J, with 9 bases between the two ends. The length of the CDR3 is 13 residues. Germline V gives CDR1 SGHRS, CDR2 YFSETQ. The DNA of the CDR3 is TGCGCCAGCAGGGACTCCTACTCCTACGAGCAGTACTTC. This gives the protein CASRDSYSYEQYF. The variable domain in full, completed from reference TRBV5-1 and TRBJ2-7, reads KAGVTQTPRYLIKTRGQQVTLSCSPISGHRSVSWYQQTPGQGLQFLFEYFSETQRNKGNFPGRFSGRQFSNSRSEMNVSTLELGDSALYLCASRDSYSYEQYFGPGTRLTVT.

This rearrangement joins TRBV27 to TRBJ2-7; 9 nucleotides match TRBD1. V dropped 6 bases and J dropped 4; count of bases not matched to a gene: 10. The CDR3 extends over 15 amino acids. Germline-derived CDR1 and CDR2 are MNHEY and SMNVEV (reference sequence). The CDR3 nucleotides are TGTGCCAGCAGCCCCCGGGACAGGGCTAGGTACGAGCAGTACTTC. Encoded protein: CASSPRDRARYEQYF.

The rearrangement joins TRBV2 to TRBJ2-5, with TRBD1 matching over 7 bases. The CDR3 runs 17 residues. Per the germline V gene, CDR1 is SNHLY and CDR2 is FYNNEI. V shed 6 bases, J shed 1 base, and the junction held 14 bases outside the gene matches. CDR3: CASSWRGLQGRQETQYF. DNA of the CDR3: TGTGCCAGCAGCTGGCGAGGCTTACAGGGGCGCCAAGAGACCCAGTACTTC.

The V gene is TRBV6-5, the J gene TRBJ2-7; a possible D gene is TRBD2 (5 bases). Germline values: CDR1 MNHEY, CDR2 SVGAGI. The CDR3 loop spans 15 amino acids. The V end was cut by 5 bases, the J end by 5 bases, with 19 bases between. CDR3 protein: CASSRGQRLWDEQYF. The CDR3 bases are TGTGCCAGCAGTCGCGGGCAGCGGCTGTGGGACGAGCAGTACTTC.

The chain joins TRBV27 to TRBJ2-3; 8 bases fit TRBD2. The CDR3 spans 18 residues. J gave up 3 bases and V 7 bases, and 18 bases lay outside the gene matches. In germline, CDR1 is MNHEY, CDR2 SMNVEV (reference sequence). DNA of the CDR3: TGTGCCAGCACGGGAGGGACTAGTGGATTGTGGAGTACAGATACGCAGTATTTT. Its protein product is CASTGGTSGLWSTDTQYF.

This chain connects TRBV15 to TRBJ2-1; no definite D call. V was trimmed by 5 bases and J by 6 bases, leaving 5 bases between them. Germline CDR1 is LNHNV and CDR2 is YYDKDF (reference sequence). This CDR3 spans 11 amino acids. Here the CDR3 reads CATSLLNEQFF. The CDR3 region has the DNA TGTGCCACCAGCCTTCTCAATGAGCAGTTCTTC. The whole variable domain, remainder taken from reference TRBV15 and TRBJ2-1, is DAMVIQNPRYQVTQFGKPVTLSCSQTLNHNVMYWYQQKSSQAPKLLFHYYDKDFNNEADTPDNFQSRRPNTSFCFLDIRSPGLGDTAMYLCATSLLNEQFFGPGTRLTVL.

This chain joins TRBV7-6 and TRBJ1-5; possible D gene TRBD1, 6 bases. The CDR3 runs 15 residues. The germline V gene has CDR1 SGHVS and CDR2 FNYEAQ. V lost 5 bases to trimming and J lost 4 bases, with 15 bases between them. The CDR3, as DNA: TGTGCCAGCAGCATTCGACAGGCGATGAATCAGCCCCAGCATTTT. Encoded protein: CASSIRQAMNQPQHF. The whole variable domain, filled in from reference TRBV7-6 and TRBJ1-5, reads GAGVSQSPRYKVTKRGQDVALRCDPISGHVSLYWYRQALGQGPEFLTYFNYEAQQDKSGLPNDRFSAERPEGSISTLTIQRTEQRDSAMYRCASSIRQAMNQPQHFGDGTRLSIL.

This chain uses TRBV6-5 with TRBJ2-7, with 10 bases fitting TRBD1. CDR1 is MNHEY and CDR2 is SVGAGI in the germline V gene. The J segment lost 7 bases and the V segment lost 6 bases, leaving 6 bases of the junction unmatched. There are 13 residues in the CDR3. Here the CDR3 reads CASSRQGAGEQYF. Here the CDR3 DNA reads TGTGCCAGCAGCCGACAGGGGGCAGGAGAGCAGTACTTC.

The chain combines TRBV9 with TRBJ2-1; weak D call: TRBD2 (6 bases). CDR3 length equals 16 residues. Germline CDR1 is SGDLS and CDR2 is YYNGEE. The V end lost 3 bases, the J end lost 8 bases, and 21 bases lay between the germline ends. CDR3 sequence reads: CASSDSTRAGRHEQFF. CDR3 in DNA: TGTGCCAGCAGCGATTCGACGCGCGCGGGAAGGCATGAGCAGTTCTTC.

The genes are TRBV9 and TRBJ2-7; 8 bases match TRBD1. The V gene end was trimmed by 4 bases and the J gene end by 7 bases; junction bases not matched to a gene: 7. This CDR3 has 13 amino acids. The germline V gene encodes CDR1 SGDLS and CDR2 YYNGEE. CDR3 nucleotides: TGTGCCAGCAGCCCCTGGACAGGGCGGGAGCAGTACTTC. This gives the protein CASSPWTGREQYF. The full variable domain, its missing parts supplied by reference TRBV9 and TRBJ2-7, is DSGVTQTPKHLITATGQRVTLRCSPRSGDLSVYWYQQSLDQGLQFLIQYYNGEERAKGNILERFSAQQFPDLHSELNLSSLELGDSALYFCASSPWTGREQYFGPGTRLTVT.